This entry is about one T cell receptor beta chain. Its antigen is not identified. This CDR3 contains 13 residues. V was clipped by 2 bases and J by 6 bases; unmatched bases: 2. Germline CDR1 and CDR2: MNHEY and SMNVEV (reference sequence). The PCR contained 60 Vbeta and 13 Jbeta primers. Sequenced by immunoSEQ multiplex PCR; TCRdb stores in-frame clones only, minus some. The sample contains 150,000 to 200,000 clones, less than 90% of which appear only once. This record belongs to a study of cytomegalovirus exposure and HLA in healthy donors. As for the study in general: In an early release, HLA-typed donors contributed some 82 million unique TCR sequences.

General observations from the study: When the data were analyzed later, several of the most significant clusters appeared to be linked to common viral pathogens. Some V segments, TRBV6-2 and TRBV6-3 among them, were indistinguishable and were therefore excluded.

The chain has TRBV27 and TRBJ2-7; the match to TRBD2 covers 9 bases. The receptor was isolated from a man in his forties or fifties in good health and CMV-seropositive. The sequencing sample was made of PBMCs. Here the CDR3 DNA reads TGTGCCAGCAGTTTAGCGGGAGGGGGCGAGCAGTACTTC. Translation gives CASSLAGGGEQYF.